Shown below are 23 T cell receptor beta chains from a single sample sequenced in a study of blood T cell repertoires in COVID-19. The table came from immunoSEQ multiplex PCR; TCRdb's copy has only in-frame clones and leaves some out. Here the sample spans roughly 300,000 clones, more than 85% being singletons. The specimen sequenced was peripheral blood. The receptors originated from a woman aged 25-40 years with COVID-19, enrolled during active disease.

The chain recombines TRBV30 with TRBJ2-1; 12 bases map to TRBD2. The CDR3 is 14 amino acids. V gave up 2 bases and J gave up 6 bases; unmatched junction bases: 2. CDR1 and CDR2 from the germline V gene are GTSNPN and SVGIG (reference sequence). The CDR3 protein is CAWSRTSGTNEQFF. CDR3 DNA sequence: TGTGCCTGGAGTCGGACTAGCGGGACCAATGAGCAGTTCTTC.

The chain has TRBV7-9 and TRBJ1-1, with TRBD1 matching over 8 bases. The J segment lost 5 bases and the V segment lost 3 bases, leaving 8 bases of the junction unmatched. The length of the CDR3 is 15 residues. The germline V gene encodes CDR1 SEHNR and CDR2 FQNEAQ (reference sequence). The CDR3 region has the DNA TGTGCCAGCAGCTTTGGGGGAACAGGGGGAACTGAAGCTTTCTTT. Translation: CASSFGGTGGTEAFF.

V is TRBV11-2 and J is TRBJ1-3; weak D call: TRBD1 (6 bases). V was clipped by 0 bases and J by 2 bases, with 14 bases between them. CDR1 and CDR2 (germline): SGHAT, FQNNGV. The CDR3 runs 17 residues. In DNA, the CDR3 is TGTGCCAGCAGCTTAGATTCCGGGGGGCCAGCTGGAAACACCATATATTTT. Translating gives CASSLDSGGPAGNTIYF.

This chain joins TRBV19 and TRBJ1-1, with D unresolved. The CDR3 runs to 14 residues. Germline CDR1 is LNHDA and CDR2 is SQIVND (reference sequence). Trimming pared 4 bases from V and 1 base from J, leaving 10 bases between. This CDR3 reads CASSTRFGNTEAFF. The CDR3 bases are TGTGCCAGTAGTACCAGGTTTGGGAACACTGAAGCTTTCTTT. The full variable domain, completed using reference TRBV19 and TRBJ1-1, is DGGITQSPKYLFRKEGQNVTLSCEQNLNHDAMYWYRQDPGQGLRLIYYSQIVNDFQKGDIAEGYSVSREKKESFPLTVTSAQKNPTAFYLCASSTRFGNTEAFFGQGTRLTVV.

CDR3 nucleotides: TGTGCCAGCAGTTACTCAGGGGTGCCGAACACTGAAGCTTTCTTT. It encodes CASSYSGVPNTEAFF. The chain carries TRBV6-5 and TRBJ1-1, with D possibly matching TRBD1 (5 bases). Germline V lookup: CDR1 MNHEY, CDR2 SVGAGI. V dropped 0 bases and J dropped 1 base, with 9 bases sitting between them. This CDR3 is 15 amino acids long.

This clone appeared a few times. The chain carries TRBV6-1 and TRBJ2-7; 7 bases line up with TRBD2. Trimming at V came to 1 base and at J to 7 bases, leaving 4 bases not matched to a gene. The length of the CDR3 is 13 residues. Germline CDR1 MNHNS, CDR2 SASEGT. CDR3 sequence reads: CASSEGLAWEQYF. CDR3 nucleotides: TGTGCCAGCAGTGAAGGACTAGCATGGGAGCAGTACTTC.

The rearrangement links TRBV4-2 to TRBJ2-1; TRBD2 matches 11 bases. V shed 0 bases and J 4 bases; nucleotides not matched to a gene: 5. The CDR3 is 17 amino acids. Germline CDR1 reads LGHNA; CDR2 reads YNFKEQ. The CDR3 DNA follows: TGTGCCAGCAGCCAAGACCGACTAGCGGGAACTTACAATGAGCAGTTCTTC. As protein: CASSQDRLAGTYNEQFF.

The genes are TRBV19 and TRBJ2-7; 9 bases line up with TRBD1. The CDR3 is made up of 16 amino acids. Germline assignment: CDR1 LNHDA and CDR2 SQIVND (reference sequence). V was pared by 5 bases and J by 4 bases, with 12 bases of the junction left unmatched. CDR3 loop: CASSPGQGKRGYEQYF. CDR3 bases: TGTGCCAGTAGTCCGGGACAGGGAAAACGCGGGTACGAGCAGTACTTC. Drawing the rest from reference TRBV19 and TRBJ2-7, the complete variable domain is DGGITQSPKYLFRKEGQNVTLSCEQNLNHDAMYWYRQDPGQGLRLIYYSQIVNDFQKGDIAEGYSVSREKKESFPLTVTSAQKNPTAFYLCASSPGQGKRGYEQYFGPGTRLTVT.

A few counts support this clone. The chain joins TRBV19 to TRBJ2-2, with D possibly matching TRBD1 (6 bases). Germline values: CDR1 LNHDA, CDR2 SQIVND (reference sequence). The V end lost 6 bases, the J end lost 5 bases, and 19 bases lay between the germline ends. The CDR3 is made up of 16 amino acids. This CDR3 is CASRALLDRLTGELFF. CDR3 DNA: TGTGCCAGTAGAGCCCTTCTGGACAGACTAACCGGGGAGCTGTTTTTT. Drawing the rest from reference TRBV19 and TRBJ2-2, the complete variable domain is DGGITQSPKYLFRKEGQNVTLSCEQNLNHDAMYWYRQDPGQGLRLIYYSQIVNDFQKGDIAEGYSVSREKKESFPLTVTSAQKNPTAFYLCASRALLDRLTGELFFGEGSRLTVL.

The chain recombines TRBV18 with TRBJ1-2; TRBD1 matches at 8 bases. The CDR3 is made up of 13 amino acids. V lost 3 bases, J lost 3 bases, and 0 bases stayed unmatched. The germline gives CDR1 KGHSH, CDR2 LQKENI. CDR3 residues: CASSPDRDYGYTF. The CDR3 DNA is TGTGCCAGCTCACCGGACAGGGACTATGGCTACACCTTC.

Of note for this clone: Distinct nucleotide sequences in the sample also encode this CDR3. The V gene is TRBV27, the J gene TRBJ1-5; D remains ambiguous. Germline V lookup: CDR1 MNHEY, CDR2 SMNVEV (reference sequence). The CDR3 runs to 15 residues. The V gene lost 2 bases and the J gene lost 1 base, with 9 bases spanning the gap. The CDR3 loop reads CASSLTGGSNQPQHF. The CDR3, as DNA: TGTGCCAGCAGTTTAACGGGAGGGAGCAATCAGCCCCAGCATTTT.

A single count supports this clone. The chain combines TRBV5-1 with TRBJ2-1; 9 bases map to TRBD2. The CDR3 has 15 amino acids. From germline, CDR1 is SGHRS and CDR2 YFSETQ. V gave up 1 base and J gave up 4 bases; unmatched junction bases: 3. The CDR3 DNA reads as TGCGCCAGCAGCTTGACTAGCGGGTTTTACAATGAGCAGTTCTTC. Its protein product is CASSLTSGFYNEQFF.

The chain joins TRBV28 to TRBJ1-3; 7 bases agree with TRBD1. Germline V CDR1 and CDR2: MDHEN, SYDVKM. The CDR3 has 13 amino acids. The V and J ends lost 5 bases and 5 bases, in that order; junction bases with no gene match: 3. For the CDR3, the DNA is TGTGCCAGCAGTGTGGACAGGCGAAACACCATATATTTT. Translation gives CASSVDRRNTIYF. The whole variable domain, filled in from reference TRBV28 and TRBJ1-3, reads DVKVTQSSRYLVKRTGEKVFLECVQDMDHENMFWYRQDPGLGLRLIYFSYDVKMKEKGDIPEGYSVSREKKERFSLILESASTNQTSMYLCASSVDRRNTIYFGEGSWLTVV.

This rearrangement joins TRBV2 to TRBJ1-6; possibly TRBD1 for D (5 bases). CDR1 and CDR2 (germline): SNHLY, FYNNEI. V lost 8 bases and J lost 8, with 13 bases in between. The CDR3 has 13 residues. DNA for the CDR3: TGTGCCAGCCGGGGGACCGAGGATTCACCCCTCCACTTT. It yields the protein CASRGTEDSPLHF.

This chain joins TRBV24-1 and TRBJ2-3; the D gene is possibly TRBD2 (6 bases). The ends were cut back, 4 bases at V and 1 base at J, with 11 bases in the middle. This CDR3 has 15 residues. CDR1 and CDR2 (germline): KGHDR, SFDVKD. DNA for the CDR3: TGTGCCACCAGTGACTCCCGGAGGGGCACAGATACGCAGTATTTT. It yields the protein CATSDSRRGTDTQYF.

Here the CDR3 DNA reads TGTGCCTGGAGTGGAGACAGGGGAGGGAGCAATCAGCCCCAGCATTTT. This encodes CAWSGDRGGSNQPQHF. The V gene is TRBV30, the J gene TRBJ1-5; 8 bases are shared with TRBD1. CDR3 length: 16 residues. Germline loops: CDR1 GTSNPN, CDR2 SVGIG (reference sequence). V shed 1 base and J 1 base; nucleotides not matched to a gene: 6.

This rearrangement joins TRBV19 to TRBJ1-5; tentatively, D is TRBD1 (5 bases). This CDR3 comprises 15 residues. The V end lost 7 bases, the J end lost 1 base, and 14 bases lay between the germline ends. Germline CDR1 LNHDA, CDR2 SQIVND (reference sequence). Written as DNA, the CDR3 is TGTGCCAGTAAGGCAGGGATTGGAAGCAATCAGCCCCAGCATTTT. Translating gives CASKAGIGSNQPQHF.

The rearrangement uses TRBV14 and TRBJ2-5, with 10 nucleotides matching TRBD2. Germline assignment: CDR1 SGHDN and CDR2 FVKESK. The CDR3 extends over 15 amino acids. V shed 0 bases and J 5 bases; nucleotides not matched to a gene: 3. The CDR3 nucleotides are TGTGCCAGCAGCCAAGATCTAGCGGGAGACGAGACCCAGTACTTC. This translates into CASSQDLAGDETQYF.

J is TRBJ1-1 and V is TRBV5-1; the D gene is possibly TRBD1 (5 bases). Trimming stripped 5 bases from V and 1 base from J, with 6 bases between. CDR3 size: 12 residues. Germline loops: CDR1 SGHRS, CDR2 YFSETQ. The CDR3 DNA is TGCGCCAGCAGTCAGGGGAACACTGAAGCTTTCTTT. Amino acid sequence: CASSQGNTEAFF.

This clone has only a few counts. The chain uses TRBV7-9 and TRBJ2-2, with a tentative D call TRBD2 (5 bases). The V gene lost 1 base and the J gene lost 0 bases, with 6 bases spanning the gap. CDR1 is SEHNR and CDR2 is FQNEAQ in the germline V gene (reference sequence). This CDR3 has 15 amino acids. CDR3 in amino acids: CASSLVAPNTGELFF. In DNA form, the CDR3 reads TGTGCCAGCAGCTTAGTAGCGCCGAACACCGGGGAGCTGTTTTTT.

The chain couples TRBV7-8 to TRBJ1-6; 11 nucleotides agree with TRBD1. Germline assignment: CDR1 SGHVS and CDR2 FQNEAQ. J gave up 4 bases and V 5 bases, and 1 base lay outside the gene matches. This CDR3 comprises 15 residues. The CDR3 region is CASSGTGGYNSPLHF. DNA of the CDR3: TGTGCCAGCAGCGGGACAGGGGGATATAATTCACCCCTCCACTTT.

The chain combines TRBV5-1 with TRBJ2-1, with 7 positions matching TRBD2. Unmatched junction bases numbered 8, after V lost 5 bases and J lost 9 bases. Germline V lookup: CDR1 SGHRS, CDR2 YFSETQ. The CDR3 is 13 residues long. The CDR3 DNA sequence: TGCGCCAGCAGTCTGGACCTAGCGGTTGAGCAGTTCTTC. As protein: CASSLDLAVEQFF.

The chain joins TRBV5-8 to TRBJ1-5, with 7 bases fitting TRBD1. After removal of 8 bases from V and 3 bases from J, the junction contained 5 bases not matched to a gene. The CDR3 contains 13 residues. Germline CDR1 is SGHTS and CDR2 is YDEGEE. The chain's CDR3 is CASPGQYNQPQHF. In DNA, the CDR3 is TGTGCCAGTCCGGGACAGTACAATCAGCCCCAGCATTTT.